Here is one T cell receptor beta chain with its context. No antigen is known for it. The CDR3 consists of 14 residues. Germline assignment: CDR1 SGHNT and CDR2 YYREEE (reference sequence). Trimming took off 0 bases at V and 4 bases at J, with 10 bases between the two ends. This sample is drawn from a study of cytomegalovirus exposure and HLA in healthy donors. For the study at large: Most donors, roughly 82% of a few hundred genotyped, fell in the Caucasian-associated ancestry cluster.

The PCR employed 60 Vbeta primers together with 13 Jbeta primers. The repertoire was sequenced with immunoSEQ multiplex PCR; TCRdb's copy has only in-frame clones and lacks some. The sample lists about 100,000 clones, around 72% occurring once. Whole-study findings and limits: It was reported that TCR beta sequences correctly inferred the HLA-A and HLA-B alleles for most subjects.

The clonotype was recovered from a male donor in good health and CMV-seropositive. The chain uses TRBV5-4 and TRBJ1-2, with D maybe TRBD1 (5 bases). The sequenced material came from PBMCs. The CDR3 reads CASSLAKGLYGYTF. CDR3 coding DNA: TGTGCCAGCAGCTTGGCCAAGGGGCTCTATGGCTACACCTTC.